Listed here are 23 T cell receptor beta chains from one sample, sequenced in a study of T cell repertoires in cytomegalovirus infection. TCRdb itself ran the reads through MiXCR, one entry per CDR3 protein. The repertoire has some 800,000 distinct CDR3 sequences, around 29% of them found once; the top ten carry about an eighth. Which antigens these TCRs recognize remains unknown. The material sequenced was cultured CD8+ T cells from PBMCs, taken from culture after CMV antigen stimulation. These receptors all come from a human donor in good health (CMV status not recorded). Some clones in this sample may be carry-over from other donors' samples.

This clonotype occurred a few times. The V call is TRBV6-5, the J call TRBJ1-1, with D uncertain. The germline V and J ends were trimmed by 0 bases and 7 bases, with 12 bases remaining between them. CDR1 and CDR2 (germline): MNHEY, SVGAGI. This CDR3 has 14 residues. The CDR3 here is CASSYSYLSLEAFF. The CDR3 region has the DNA TGTGCCAGCAGTTACTCGTATCTCAGCCTTGAAGCTTTCTTT.

In this sample, this clonotype turned up a few times. The chain employs TRBV7-6 and TRBJ1-1; unclear D gene. Trimming stripped 3 bases from V and 0 bases from J, with 11 bases between. This CDR3 has 15 amino acids. Germline CDR1 is SGHVS and CDR2 is FNYEAQ. The CDR3, as DNA: TGTGCCAGCAGCTTCCTAGGACCCATGAACACTGAAGCTTTCTTT. Its translation is CASSFLGPMNTEAFF.

The rearrangement uses TRBV7-3 and TRBJ1-2; 7 bases match TRBD1. V lost 2 bases, J lost 4 bases, and 16 bases stayed unmatched. Germline-derived CDR1 and CDR2 are SGHTA and FQGTGA. CDR3 length: 18 amino acids. The CDR3 DNA reads as TGTGCCAGCAGCTTAGTAGGGGACAGCCAGTACCTACTCTATGGCTACACCTTC. Translation gives CASSLVGDSQYLLYGYTF.

The rearrangement uses TRBV6-5 and TRBJ2-1; D gene uncertain. V was shortened by 5 bases and J by 8 bases, with 19 bases between the two germline ends. The germline V gene encodes CDR1 MNHEY and CDR2 SVGAGI. This CDR3 is built from 15 residues. CDR3 sequence: CASSLGNPLVYEQFF. Here the CDR3 DNA reads TGTGCCAGCAGTCTAGGGAATCCCCTCGTCTATGAGCAGTTCTTC.

The chain employs TRBV6-1 and TRBJ2-5; D gene unclear. The CDR3 loop spans 14 amino acids. V lost 2 bases, J lost 0 bases, and 7 bases lay in between. Germline loops: CDR1 MNHNS, CDR2 SASEGT. The DNA for the CDR3 is TGTGCCAGCAGTGAATGGTTGTACCAAGAGACCCAGTACTTC. Protein: CASSEWLYQETQYF.

The chain combines TRBV19 with TRBJ2-5, with D unresolved. Trimming shortened V by 6 bases and J by 2 bases, and 25 bases separated the two germline ends. The CDR3 length is 18 residues. CDR1 LNHDA and CDR2 SQIVND come from the germline V gene (reference sequence). The CDR3 nucleotides are TGTGCCAGTAGGAGTGTCTTTTACCCGGGCCCAAATCAAGAGACCCAGTACTTC. It yields the protein CASRSVFYPGPNQETQYF. The entire variable domain, with the rest obtained from reference TRBV19 and TRBJ2-5, is as follows: DGGITQSPKYLFRKEGQNVTLSCEQNLNHDAMYWYRQDPGQGLRLIYYSQIVNDFQKGDIAEGYSVSREKKESFPLTVTSAQKNPTAFYLCASRSVFYPGPNQETQYFGPGTRLLVL.

The chain uses TRBV27 and TRBJ2-1; 7 nucleotides agree with TRBD2. Unmatched junction bases numbered 10, after V lost 8 bases and J lost 0 bases. The germline gives CDR1 MNHEY, CDR2 SMNVEV (reference sequence). The CDR3 extends over 16 amino acids. CDR3: CASGTRSGTSYNEQFF. The CDR3 bases are TGTGCCAGCGGAACTAGGAGCGGGACCTCCTACAATGAGCAGTTCTTC.

In its sample, this clonotype was seen a few times. The chain joins TRBV7-6 to TRBJ2-5; perhaps TRBD2 as D (7 bases). This CDR3 contains 15 residues. Trimming pared 4 bases from V and 5 bases from J, leaving 17 bases between. Germline loops: CDR1 SGHVS, CDR2 FNYEAQ. Here the CDR3 DNA reads TGTGCCAGCAGCTCTTGGGGGGGGGGGCAGGAGACCCAGTACTTC. Amino acid sequence: CASSSWGGGQETQYF.

This clonotype occurred many times. V usage is TRBV7-2 and J usage is TRBJ2-1, with a weak D call TRBD2 (6 bases). Trimming took 0 bases from V and 8 from J, leaving 17 bases between them. This CDR3 spans 16 amino acids. CDR1 and CDR2 (germline): SGHTA, FQGNSA. In DNA form, the CDR3 reads TGTGCCAGCAGCTTAGCGCGTCTGGGGGGAGGCGATGAGCAGTTCTTC. It encodes CASSLARLGGGDEQFF.

This clonotype was counted between two and nine times. This chain uses TRBV6-5 with TRBJ2-2, with D perhaps given as TRBD1 or TRBD2 (5 bases each). The germline gives CDR1 MNHEY, CDR2 SVGAGI. This CDR3 spans 15 amino acids. Trimming left V 7 bases short and J 1 base short, with 13 bases between. The CDR3 sequence is CASTPGRRNTGELFF. The CDR3 nucleotides read TGTGCCAGCACTCCGGGACGGCGGAACACCGGGGAGCTGTTTTTT.

The chain couples TRBV27 to TRBJ2-7, with D hard to call. CDR3 length: 13 amino acids. Germline V gene sequence: CDR1 MNHEY, CDR2 SMNVEV (reference sequence). Trimming took off 3 bases at V and 2 bases at J, with 8 bases between the two ends. CDR3 loop: CASSLSPAYEQYF. The CDR3 DNA sequence: TGTGCCAGCAGTTTGAGTCCAGCCTACGAGCAGTACTTC.

The J gene is TRBJ1-2, the V gene TRBV12-3 or TRBV12-4; tentative D call: TRBD1 (6 bases). The V and J ends lost 3 bases and 0 bases respectively, with 20 bases between them. The CDR3 contains 18 residues. CDR3 DNA: TGTGCCAGCAGTTTCGCGAGCAGGGGATTTGTAGCTAACTATGGCTACACCTTC. Its protein product is CASSFASRGFVANYGYTF.

As to this clonotype: Here the CDR3 omits its conserved ending phenylalanine or tryptophan, so a read error is the likely source. The chain recombines TRBV4-3 with TRBJ1-3, with D maybe TRBD1 (5 bases). CDR3 length equals 16 residues. V was pared by 0 bases and J by 4 bases, with 13 bases between. The germline CDR1 and CDR2 sequences are LGHNA and YSLEER. The CDR3 region is CASSQDSGAVGNTIYL. In DNA, the CDR3 is TGCGCCAGCAGCCAAGATTCCGGGGCGGTAGGAAACACCATATATTTA.

This clonotype was seen ten or more times. The chain combines TRBV12-3 or TRBV12-4 with TRBJ2-7; TRBD1 agrees at 9 bases. The length of the CDR3 is 16 residues. Trimming at V came to 4 bases and at J to 1 base, leaving 8 bases not matched to a gene. CDR3 nucleotide sequence: TGTGCCAGCAGTTCCTTCTACAGGGGGCGGTCCTACGAGCAGTACTTC. Its protein is CASSSFYRGRSYEQYF.

This clonotype was recorded a few times. V gene TRBV7-6 combines with J gene TRBJ2-7; D gene unclear. Germline CDR1 SGHVS, CDR2 FNYEAQ. This CDR3 spans 13 amino acids. V shed 5 bases and J shed 3 bases, with 11 bases lying between them. Here the CDR3 reads CASSSFGVYEQYF. The CDR3 DNA follows: TGTGCCAGCAGCAGCTTTGGGGTCTACGAGCAGTACTTC.

The V and J genes are TRBV24-1 and TRBJ1-1; D is possibly TRBD1 (5 bases). The V gene lost 0 bases and the J gene lost 5 bases, with 18 bases spanning the gap. There are 17 residues in the CDR3. Germline CDR1 KGHDR, CDR2 SFDVKD. This CDR3 reads CATSDLGGDVPPTEAFF. For the CDR3, the DNA is TGTGCCACCAGTGATTTGGGGGGTGATGTGCCGCCGACTGAAGCTTTCTTT.

The rearrangement joins TRBV4-3 to TRBJ1-1, with D possibly being TRBD1 (6 bases). V was trimmed by 4 bases and J by 3 bases, leaving 15 bases between them. Germline loops: CDR1 LGHNA, CDR2 YSLEER. This CDR3 is 15 amino acids long. The CDR3 DNA is TGCGCCAGCAGCCCGAACCCACAGGGCCACACTGAAGCTTTCTTT. As protein: CASSPNPQGHTEAFF.

This clonotype was recorded a few times. The chain recombines TRBV6-2 or TRBV6-3 with TRBJ2-3; 7 bases are shared with TRBD2. The CDR3 has 15 amino acids. The V and J ends lost 1 base and 4 bases, in that order; junction bases with no gene match: 5. Germline V gene sequence: CDR1 MNHEY, CDR2 SVGEGT. CDR3: CASSYWQGGADTQYF. CDR3 nucleotide sequence: TGTGCCAGCAGTTACTGGCAGGGAGGGGCAGATACGCAGTATTTT.

This clonotype turned up a few times. The chain is built from TRBV7-6 and TRBJ2-1; TRBD1 matches 8 bases. Germline-derived CDR1 and CDR2 are SGHVS and FNYEAQ. This CDR3 is 19 amino acids long. J lost 0 bases, V lost 3 bases, and 13 bases had no gene match. CDR3 coding DNA: TGTGCCAGCAGCTTGGGCCCCGGGACAGGCAAGACCTCCTACAATGAGCAGTTCTTC. Amino acids: CASSLGPGTGKTSYNEQFF. The whole variable domain, filled in from reference TRBV7-6 and TRBJ2-1, reads GAGVSQSPRYKVTKRGQDVALRCDPISGHVSLYWYRQALGQGPEFLTYFNYEAQQDKSGLPNDRFSAERPEGSISTLTIQRTEQRDSAMYRCASSLGPGTGKTSYNEQFFGPGTRLTVL.

The chain combines TRBV4-3 with TRBJ1-2, with 7 bases aligning to TRBD1. Looked up from germline, CDR1 is LGHNA and CDR2 is YSLEER. CDR3 length equals 17 residues. V trimming: 1 base; J trimming: 2 bases; junction bases outside the gene matches: 10. The CDR3 DNA reads as TGCGCCAGCAGCCAAGGGTTAAGGGACAGAACCAACTATGGCTACACCTTC. Protein: CASSQGLRDRTNYGYTF.

The chain combines TRBV29-1 with TRBJ1-1, with TRBD1 matching over 9 bases. CDR1 is SQVTM, CDR2 ANQGSEA, per germline. The CDR3 extends over 16 amino acids. Unmatched junction bases numbered 12, after V lost 7 bases and J lost 0 bases. This CDR3 reads CSGQGGKGGMNTEAFF. DNA for the CDR3: TGCAGCGGACAGGGGGGAAAAGGGGGGATGAACACTGAAGCTTTCTTT.

The rearrangement uses TRBV27 and TRBJ1-5; tentatively, D is TRBD1 (5 bases). The germline CDR1 and CDR2 sequences are MNHEY and SMNVEV (reference sequence). V lost 3 bases and J lost 4, with 13 bases in between. CDR3 size: 15 residues. The CDR3 region has the DNA TGTGCCAGCAGTTTCGACAGAGGGCCGAATCAGCCCCAGCATTTT. Protein sequence: CASSFDRGPNQPQHF.

The rearrangement links TRBV5-5 to TRBJ2-7; D perhaps matches TRBD1 (6 bases). Germline lookup yields CDR1 SGHKS and CDR2 YYEKEE (reference sequence). The CDR3 extends over 14 amino acids. Trimming removed 0 bases at V and 4 bases at J, with 11 bases between. The CDR3 spells CASSLETGLYEQYF. CDR3 bases: TGTGCCAGCAGCTTGGAGACAGGTCTTTACGAGCAGTACTTC.